This paragraph covers one TCR beta chain sequence. This sample is part of a study of blood T cell repertoires in COVID-19. V lost 4 bases and J lost 4, with 3 bases in between. The CDR3 has 11 amino acids. Germline CDR1 reads SGHDT; CDR2 reads YYEEEE. Profiling relied on immunoSEQ multiplex PCR, and the TCRdb table lists in-frame clones only, not all of them. The sample contains 150,000 to 200,000 clones, around 90% of which appear only once. The sequenced sample consisted of peripheral blood. The genes are TRBV5-6 and TRBJ2-1; no reliable D call. The TCR sequence derives from a human donor in a cohort sampled during active COVID-19. CDR3 bases: TGTGCCAGCAGCATATACAATGAGCAGTTCTTC. This encodes CASSIYNEQFF.